The 27 T cell receptor beta chains presented below share a single source sample, sequenced in a study of CD8 T cells in ankylosing spondylitis. TCRdb re-called the 5' RACE reads through MiXCR, storing one row per CDR3 protein. The top ten hold 2.5% to 3.5% of the sample, which has under 150,000 distinct CDR3 sequences, around 9.3% seen once. Specimen: blood, either unsorted or a sorted T cell fraction (not recorded which). The receptor source for this set is a male donor with ankylosing spondylitis or in good health (not recorded which).

Remarks on this clonotype: A much more abundant neighbour one base away suggests this may be a read error. The V call is TRBV12-3 or TRBV12-4, the J call TRBJ2-3; possible D gene TRBD2, 5 bases. The V and J ends lost 5 bases and 8 bases respectively, with 20 bases between them. This CDR3 has 15 residues. The chain's CDR3 is CASSTVQEFGGTQYF. The DNA of the CDR3 is TGTGCCAGCAGTACGGTCCAGGAATTCGGAGGTACGCAGTATTTT.

The chain links TRBV28 to TRBJ2-3, with D perhaps being TRBD1 or TRBD2 (5 bases each). The CDR3 length is 19 residues. Germline V gene data show CDR1 as MDHEN and CDR2 as SYDVKM. Trimming took 5 bases from V and 1 from J, leaving 25 bases between them. CDR3 sequence (DNA): TGTGCCAGCAGTATTAGGGGCCCAGCCAAGGGAGTCGGCACAGATACGCAGTATTTT. As protein: CASSIRGPAKGVGTDTQYF.

This clonotype was detected many times. The genes are TRBV29-1 and TRBJ1-3; no firm D call. The CDR3 extends over 13 amino acids. From germline, CDR1 is SQVTM and CDR2 ANQGSEA. Trimming took off 7 bases at V and 1 base at J, with 11 bases between the two ends. Here the CDR3 DNA reads TGCAGCGCGTCCGAAAATTCTGGAAACACCATATATTTT. Translation: CSASENSGNTIYF.

This clonotype has ten or more counts. V usage is TRBV20-1 and J usage is TRBJ2-3; 8 bases line up with TRBD2. V was clipped by 8 bases and J by 7 bases; unmatched bases: 8. CDR1 DFQATT and CDR2 SNEGSKA come from the germline V gene (reference sequence). The CDR3 runs 12 residues. The CDR3 loop is CSLSSGTYTQYF. The CDR3 DNA sequence: TGCAGTCTTAGTAGCGGGACATATACGCAGTATTTT.

This clonotype was observed many times. The gene calls are TRBV7-2 and TRBJ2-7; D is uncertain. The CDR3 is 13 amino acids. Trimming pared 1 base from V and 3 bases from J, leaving 7 bases between. From germline, CDR1 is SGHTA and CDR2 FQGNSA. DNA for the CDR3: TGTGCCAGCAGCTTAGAGCCCCTCTACGAGCAGTACTTC. Translated: CASSLEPLYEQYF.

This clonotype was recorded many times. The chain employs TRBV3-1 and TRBJ2-3; 8 bases line up with TRBD1. CDR3 size: 13 residues. CDR1 and CDR2 (germline): LGHDT, YNNKEL (reference sequence). The J segment lost 4 bases and the V segment lost 4 bases, leaving 1 base of the junction unmatched. The CDR3 nucleotides read TGTGCCAGCAGCCGGACAGGGTCAGATACGCAGTATTTT. As protein: CASSRTGSDTQYF.

This clonotype has ten or more counts. The CDR3 sequence: CASSLRDRGSSYEQYF. Written as DNA, the CDR3 is TGCGCCAGCAGCTTGAGGGACAGGGGGAGCTCCTACGAGCAGTACTTC. The chain combines TRBV5-1 with TRBJ2-7, with 11 positions matching TRBD1. There are 16 residues in the CDR3. In germline, CDR1 is SGHRS, CDR2 YFSETQ. The junction had 3 bases not matched to a gene; V was cut back by 1 base and J by 0 bases.

This clonotype has a count of ten or more. CDR3 protein: CASSPTSGRTSPYEQYF. CDR3 nucleotide sequence: TGTGCCAGCAGCCCAACTAGCGGGAGGACCTCCCCCTACGAGCAGTACTTC. The chain employs TRBV7-9 and TRBJ2-7, with 12 bases lining up with TRBD2. Trimming removed 5 bases from V and 2 bases from J; junction bases left unmatched: 10. CDR1 is SEHNR and CDR2 is FQNEAQ in the germline V gene (reference sequence). The CDR3 loop spans 17 amino acids.

This clonotype was counted ten times or more. The chain is built from TRBV29-1 and TRBJ2-2; D may be TRBD1 (6 bases). The V gene's germline CDR1 is SQVTM and CDR2 ANQGSEA. CDR3 length: 12 residues. V gave up 7 bases and J gave up 1 base, with 7 bases separating them. The CDR3 coding sequence is TGCAGCGGGGGACAGAACACCGGGGAGCTGTTTTTT. Its translation: CSGGQNTGELFF.

This clonotype has at least ten counts. The rearrangement joins TRBV29-1 to TRBJ1-1, with a weak D call TRBD1 (5 bases). The CDR3 loop spans 12 amino acids. Trimming pared 4 bases from V and 1 base from J, leaving 7 bases between. Germline assignment: CDR1 SQVTM and CDR2 ANQGSEA. The CDR3 is CSVGQRNTEAFF. CDR3 nucleotides: TGCAGCGTTGGACAGAGGAACACTGAAGCTTTCTTT.

This clonotype appeared many times. The rearrangement joins TRBV5-1 to TRBJ2-1; perhaps TRBD2 as D (6 bases). V was shortened by 4 bases and J by 5 bases, with 10 bases between the two germline ends. The CDR3 sequence is 13 residues long. The germline V gene encodes CDR1 SGHRS and CDR2 YFSETQ. This CDR3 is CASSRDSNNEQFF. The CDR3 coding sequence is TGCGCCAGCAGCAGGGACTCAAACAATGAGCAGTTCTTC.

This clonotype appeared many times. J is TRBJ2-5 and V is TRBV12-3 or TRBV12-4, with D uncertain. The CDR3 has 12 amino acids. Trimming left V 3 bases short and J 4 bases short, with 6 bases between. CDR3 coding DNA: TGTGCCAGCAGTTTTTGGCGAGAGACCCAGTACTTC. It translates to CASSFWRETQYF.

CDR3 sequence: CSARMALAGDFGGVDEQFF. In nucleotides, the CDR3 is TGCAGTGCTAGAATGGCACTAGCGGGAGATTTTGGGGGTGTAGATGAGCAGTTCTTC. The rearrangement uses TRBV20-1 and TRBJ2-1; 11 nucleotides align to TRBD2. The CDR3 has 19 residues. CDR1 DFQATT and CDR2 SNEGSKA come from the germline V gene (reference sequence). With V trimmed by 2 bases and J by 8 bases, 20 bases remained unmatched.

This clonotype showed up many times. The J gene is TRBJ2-3, the V gene TRBV6-2 or TRBV6-3; tentatively, D is TRBD2 (5 bases). From germline, CDR1 is MNHEY and CDR2 SVGEGT. V shed 4 bases and J shed 2 bases, with 10 bases lying between them. The CDR3 totals 14 residues. The CDR3 DNA reads as TGTGCCAGCAGTTCCGAGCGGTTCACAGATACGCAGTATTTT. This gives the protein CASSSERFTDTQYF.

The chain joins TRBV15 to TRBJ2-2; 11 nucleotides agree with TRBD1. The CDR3 covers 16 residues. Germline CDR1 and CDR2: LNHNV and YYDKDF (reference sequence). V shed 5 bases, J shed 8 bases, and the junction held 10 bases outside the gene matches. The CDR3 nucleotides read TGTGCCACCAGCCGAAGCCGGACAGGGGGCAGGGGGGAGCTGTTTTTT. Its translation: CATSRSRTGGRGELFF.

This clonotype showed up just a few times. J is TRBJ1-2 and V is TRBV28; D uncertain. The V gene lost 6 bases and the J gene lost 8 bases, with 13 bases spanning the gap. This CDR3 contains 12 residues. Germline lookup yields CDR1 MDHEN and CDR2 SYDVKM. CDR3 residues: CASSPRAGGYTF. As DNA, the CDR3 is TGTGCCAGCAGCCCGCGAGCGGGGGGCTACACCTTC.

This clonotype has at least ten counts. The chain couples TRBV6-1 to TRBJ1-5, with D tentatively TRBD1 (6 bases). The V and J ends lost 6 bases and 4 bases respectively, with 13 bases between them. CDR1 and CDR2 (germline): MNHNS, SASEGT. The CDR3 extends over 14 amino acids. CDR3 DNA: TGTGCCAGCAGCAGCAATGACAGGAATCAGCCCCAGCATTTT. As protein: CASSSNDRNQPQHF.

The sample holds many counts of this clonotype. The chain recombines TRBV28 with TRBJ2-5; no reliable D call. This CDR3 contains 15 residues. Germline loops: CDR1 MDHEN, CDR2 SYDVKM. The V end lost 3 bases, the J end lost 3 bases, and 14 bases lay between the germline ends. The CDR3 DNA is TGTGCCAGCAGTTTTAACGGGTTCAGAAAAGAGACCCAGTACTTC. Protein: CASSFNGFRKETQYF.

This sequence joins TRBV7-9 and TRBJ1-3; no reliable D call. The V and J ends lost 5 bases and 0 bases respectively, with 11 bases between them. From germline, CDR1 is SEHNR and CDR2 FQNEAQ (reference sequence). The CDR3 is 15 amino acids. CDR3 nucleotides: TGTGCCAGCAGCATGGCTTTAGGCTCTGGAAACACCATATATTTT. It yields the protein CASSMALGSGNTIYF.

This clonotype appeared a few times. This chain joins TRBV4-3 and TRBJ2-7; 12 positions match TRBD2. Germline loops: CDR1 LGHNA, CDR2 YSLEER. CDR3 size: 17 residues. Germline trimming cut 0 bases from V and 6 bases from J; bases unmatched to any gene: 9. The CDR3: CASSQEMTSGRTGEQYF. The CDR3, as DNA: TGCGCCAGCAGCCAAGAGATGACTAGCGGGAGAACTGGCGAGCAGTACTTC.

This clonotype was seen at least ten times. The genes are TRBV12-3 or TRBV12-4 and TRBJ2-2; D is perhaps TRBD1 (6 bases). The CDR3 extends over 14 amino acids. Trimming pared 6 bases from V and 1 base from J, leaving 9 bases between. The CDR3: CASSRTENTGELFF. As DNA, the CDR3 is TGTGCCAGCAGCAGGACAGAGAACACCGGGGAGCTGTTTTTT.

This clonotype showed up many times. V and J are TRBV20-1 and TRBJ1-5; D ambiguous. CDR1 and CDR2 from the germline V gene are DFQATT and SNEGSKA (reference sequence). V lost 3 bases and J 0 bases, leaving 12 bases between the germline ends. CDR3 size: 15 residues. The CDR3 DNA follows: TGCAGTGCTAGGGGAGACGGAAATAGCAATCAGCCCCAGCATTTT. Amino acids: CSARGDGNSNQPQHF.

This clonotype has at least ten counts. This chain connects TRBV20-1 to TRBJ1-5, with 10 bases identical to TRBD1. The V segment lost 2 bases and the J segment 5 bases; nucleotides outside the gene matches: 6. The CDR3 consists of 15 residues. Germline V gene sequence: CDR1 DFQATT, CDR2 SNEGSKA (reference sequence). The CDR3, as DNA: TGCAGTGCTAGAAAGACAGGGGGCAGAGATCAGCCCCAGCATTTT. Protein product: CSARKTGGRDQPQHF.

In its sample, this clonotype was seen a few times. The chain couples TRBV19 to TRBJ2-3, with D possibly being TRBD2 (6 bases). CDR3 length: 15 residues. CDR1 and CDR2 from the germline V gene are LNHDA and SQIVND (reference sequence). V was cut by 3 bases and J by 0 bases, with 10 bases left in between. The CDR3 DNA sequence: TGTGCCAGTAGTATGGGTAGCGGTAGCACAGATACGCAGTATTTT. It specifies CASSMGSGSTDTQYF.

This clonotype appeared a few times. The V call is TRBV27, the J call TRBJ2-5, with TRBD1 as a possible D gene (6 bases). Germline V lookup: CDR1 MNHEY, CDR2 SMNVEV (reference sequence). There are 13 residues in the CDR3. The V and J ends lost 8 bases and 2 bases respectively, with 12 bases between them. CDR3 amino acids: CASRQEEQETQYF. In DNA, the CDR3 is TGTGCCAGCCGACAGGAAGAACAAGAGACCCAGTACTTC.

In this sample, this clonotype turned up many times. V usage is TRBV7-2 and J usage is TRBJ2-1; 9 bases line up with TRBD1. The CDR3 consists of 14 residues. Looked up from germline, CDR1 is SGHTA and CDR2 is FQGNSA. Germline trimming cut 1 base from V and 7 bases from J; bases unmatched to any gene: 2. CDR3 in amino acids: CASSLGTGVNEQFF. Written as DNA, the CDR3 is TGTGCCAGCAGCTTAGGGACAGGGGTGAATGAGCAGTTCTTC.

This clonotype came up a few times. The genes are TRBV7-8 and TRBJ2-3; 12 positions match TRBD2. Per the germline V gene, CDR1 is SGHVS and CDR2 is FQNEAQ. The CDR3 covers 15 residues. Germline trimming cut 8 bases from V and 7 bases from J; bases unmatched to any gene: 10. The CDR3 loop reads CASHGLAGPQHTQYF. For the CDR3, the DNA is TGTGCCAGCCACGGACTAGCGGGACCCCAACATACGCAGTATTTT.